Listed here are 20 T cell receptor beta chains from one sample, sequenced in a study of T cell responses to AZD1222 COVID-19 vaccine. The data were produced by immunoSEQ multiplex PCR, yet TCRdb's version contains in-frame clones alone and is incomplete. The sample contains tens of thousands of clones, about 83% of which appear only once. The sequenced sample was peripheral blood, obtained on day 0 of AZD1222 vaccination. The receptors were sampled from an adult in good health.

This chain connects TRBV7-2 to TRBJ2-5, with D uncertain. This CDR3 contains 14 residues. V was shortened by 4 bases and J by 7 bases, with 16 bases between the two germline ends. Germline loops: CDR1 SGHTA, CDR2 FQGNSA. Here the CDR3 DNA reads TGTGCCAGCAGCTCTCCTAGGGCACCGCGGACCCAGTACTTC. It translates to CASSSPRAPRTQYF. The full variable domain, with the rest looked up from reference TRBV7-2 and TRBJ2-5, is GAGVSQSPSNKVTEKGKDVELRCDPISGHTALYWYRQSLGQGLEFLIYFQGNSAPDKSGLPSDRFSAERTGGSVSTLTIQRTQQEDSAVYLCASSSPRAPRTQYFGPGTRLLVL.

The rearrangement links TRBV7-2 to TRBJ2-7; maybe TRBD1 (6 bases). The CDR3 spans 14 residues. V was clipped by 2 bases and J by 4 bases, with 12 bases between them. Germline V gives CDR1 SGHTA, CDR2 FQGNSA. CDR3 in DNA: TGTGCCAGCAGCTTAAACAGGGTTGGTTACGAGCAGTACTTC. Its translation is CASSLNRVGYEQYF.

Here the CDR3 DNA reads TGTGCCAGCAGCTCCCCCTACAATGAGCAGTTCTTC. Its translation is CASSSPYNEQFF. This rearrangement joins TRBV7-9 to TRBJ2-1, with D unclear. Germline V gene sequence: CDR1 SEHNR, CDR2 FQNEAQ (reference sequence). The CDR3 has 12 amino acids. Trimming took off 4 bases at V and 2 bases at J, with 3 bases between the two ends.

This clone turned up a few times. This chain uses TRBV29-1 with TRBJ1-1; 8 positions agree with TRBD1. The CDR3 runs to 14 residues. V was clipped by 6 bases and J by 0 bases; unmatched bases: 6. Germline CDR1 SQVTM, CDR2 ANQGSEA. The CDR3 DNA reads as TGCAGCGTGGCTGCAGGGGGCATGAACACTGAAGCTTTCTTT. Translated: CSVAAGGMNTEAFF. Together with reference TRBV29-1 and TRBJ1-1, the CDR3 gives the full variable domain: SAVISQKPSRDICQRGTSLTIQCQVDSQVTMMFWYRQQPGQSLTLIATANQGSEATYESGFVIDKFPISRPNLTFSTLTVSNMSPEDSSIYLCSVAAGGMNTEAFFGQGTRLTVV.

The V and J genes are TRBV2 and TRBJ1-2; 12 nucleotides align to TRBD1. With 8 bases clipped from V and 7 bases from J, the junction kept 8 bases outside the gene matches. Germline V gene data show CDR1 as SNHLY and CDR2 as FYNNEI. The CDR3 contains 14 residues. The CDR3 DNA reads TGTGCCAGCGGGGGACAGGGGGCTTTAGGTGGCTACACCTTC. It is translated as CASGGQGALGGYTF.

This clone was observed many times. The V and J genes are TRBV6-5 and TRBJ1-2, with D perhaps matching TRBD1 (6 bases). CDR1 is MNHEY and CDR2 is SVGAGI in the germline V gene. The V end was cut by 6 bases, the J end by 2 bases, with 16 bases between. The CDR3 is 15 amino acids. As DNA, the CDR3 is TGTGCCAGCAGGGCCCGTGGGGGCCCCAACTATGGCTACACCTTC. Its protein is CASRARGGPNYGYTF.

The J gene is TRBJ1-3, the V gene TRBV29-1; 11 nucleotides line up with TRBD1. The germline V gene encodes CDR1 SQVTM and CDR2 ANQGSEA. V dropped 6 bases and J dropped 4; count of bases not matched to a gene: 5. The CDR3 sequence is 14 residues long. CDR3 bases: TGCAGCGTAGGACAGGGGGCATGGGGAAACACCATATATTTT. Amino acids: CSVGQGAWGNTIYF.

This clone was seen a handful of times. The chain uses TRBV7-8 and TRBJ1-2, with 10 bases matching TRBD1. The length of the CDR3 is 17 residues. The V and J ends lost 1 base and 4 bases, in that order; junction bases with no gene match: 9. The germline gives CDR1 SGHVS, CDR2 FQNEAQ. CDR3 loop: CASSLGRQGAIFYGYTF. As DNA, the CDR3 is TGTGCCAGCAGCTTAGGCAGACAGGGGGCGATTTTCTATGGCTACACCTTC.

This clone was observed a single time. This chain uses TRBV5-4 with TRBJ2-1; no clear D. Germline loops: CDR1 SGHNT, CDR2 YYREEE (reference sequence). The CDR3 consists of 16 residues. Deletions cut 0 bases from V and 4 bases from J, with 14 bases between. CDR3 sequence (DNA): TGTGCCAGCAGCTTGGCCTTCTCGGGCCATTACAATGAGCAGTTCTTC. It specifies CASSLAFSGHYNEQFF.

This clone occurred a few times. The chain recombines TRBV5-1 with TRBJ2-7; maybe TRBD1 (6 bases). The CDR3 totals 14 residues. Germline V gene lookup returns CDR1 SGHRS and CDR2 YFSETQ. V was cut by 4 bases and J by 0 bases, with 11 bases left in between. DNA for the CDR3: TGCGCCAGCAGCCCCGGACAGCCCTCCTACGAGCAGTACTTC. Translated, it gives CASSPGQPSYEQYF.

The chain employs TRBV10-3 and TRBJ1-1, with a weak D call TRBD1 (6 bases). V lost 6 bases, J lost 4 bases, and 15 bases lay in between. The germline gives CDR1 ENHRY, CDR2 SYGVKD. The CDR3 covers 14 residues. CDR3: CAIRRGGETTEAFF. In DNA, the CDR3 is TGTGCCATCAGGCGAGGGGGTGAGACCACTGAAGCTTTCTTT.

This sequence joins TRBV6-1 and TRBJ2-5, with 8 bases fitting TRBD2. CDR1 and CDR2 (germline): MNHNS, SASEGT. Trimming removed 0 bases from V and 1 base from J; junction bases left unmatched: 1. This CDR3 is built from 15 residues. CDR3 sequence: CASSEAGTSQETQYF. The CDR3 nucleotides read TGTGCCAGCAGTGAAGCGGGGACTAGCCAAGAGACCCAGTACTTC.

This chain connects TRBV29-1 to TRBJ2-6; the D is unclear. Germline CDR1 and CDR2: SQVTM and ANQGSEA. V was trimmed by 4 bases and J by 2 bases, leaving 12 bases between them. The length of the CDR3 is 15 residues. This CDR3 reads CSVAGLRTGANVLTF. CDR3 DNA sequence: TGCAGCGTTGCAGGCTTAAGGACTGGGGCCAACGTCCTGACTTTC. The complete variable domain, with remaining parts taken from reference TRBV29-1 and TRBJ2-6, reads SAVISQKPSRDICQRGTSLTIQCQVDSQVTMMFWYRQQPGQSLTLIATANQGSEATYESGFVIDKFPISRPNLTFSTLTVSNMSPEDSSIYLCSVAGLRTGANVLTFGAGSRLTVL.

This chain uses TRBV7-9 with TRBJ1-4, with 8 bases matching TRBD1. The germline CDR1 and CDR2 sequences are SEHNR and FQNEAQ (reference sequence). Losses at the gene ends were 5 bases for V and 5 bases for J; bases not matched to a gene: 7. This CDR3 has 15 amino acids. The CDR3 spells CASSTLTGENEKLFF. CDR3 coding DNA: TGTGCCAGCAGCACCCTGACAGGGGAGAATGAAAAACTGTTTTTT.

The genes are TRBV19 and TRBJ2-7; 9 bases line up with TRBD1. CDR1 and CDR2 (germline): LNHDA, SQIVND (reference sequence). The CDR3 runs to 17 residues. V was pared by 6 bases and J by 0 bases, with 12 bases of the junction left unmatched. CDR3 sequence: CASSLRTGVRSSYEQYF. CDR3 nucleotides: TGTGCCAGTAGCTTAAGGACAGGGGTCCGGAGCTCCTACGAGCAGTACTTC.

The rearrangement joins TRBV3-1 (or the pseudogene TRBV3-2) to TRBJ1-4, with TRBD1 matching over 9 bases. CDR3 length equals 16 residues. J gave up 5 bases and V 5 bases, and 9 bases lay outside the gene matches. Per the germline V gene, CDR1 is LGHDT and CDR2 is YNNKEL (reference sequence). The CDR3 loop is CASSYLRQGGNEKLFF. The CDR3 nucleotides are TGTGCCAGCAGCTACCTCCGACAGGGGGGGAATGAAAAACTGTTTTTT.

The chain has TRBV29-1 and TRBJ2-3; D is possibly TRBD1 or TRBD2 (5 bases each). Between the trimmed V and J ends, which lost 7 bases and 8 bases, there was a span of 25 bases. This CDR3 has 15 amino acids. The germline V gene has CDR1 SQVTM and CDR2 ANQGSEA. CDR3 bases: TGCAGCGCAAGAGACCGGGACCGGTATCGAGCTACGCAGTATTTT. Translated: CSARDRDRYRATQYF.

In this sample, this clone turned up a few times. The J gene is TRBJ1-1, the V gene TRBV9; the D gene is possibly TRBD1 (5 bases). This CDR3 is built from 14 residues. The germline V and J ends were trimmed by 3 bases and 5 bases, with 14 bases remaining between them. CDR1 and CDR2 from the germline V gene are SGDLS and YYNGEE. The CDR3 reads CASSAAGGWTEAFF. CDR3 sequence (DNA): TGTGCCAGCAGCGCCGCGGGGGGATGGACTGAAGCTTTCTTT.

CDR3 loop: CASSQEGGGRETQYF. The DNA for the CDR3 is TGCGCCAGCAGCCAAGAAGGGGGAGGAAGGGAGACCCAGTACTTC. The V and J genes are TRBV4-1 and TRBJ2-5; D is possibly TRBD1 or TRBD2 (6 bases each). The CDR3 has 15 amino acids. V was trimmed by 0 bases and J by 5 bases, leaving 13 bases between them. From germline, CDR1 is MGHRA and CDR2 YSYEKL.

The chain carries TRBV3-1 (or the pseudogene TRBV3-2) and TRBJ1-6; 7 bases align to TRBD1. This CDR3 contains 13 residues. Germline CDR1 and CDR2: LGHDT and YNNKEL (reference sequence). The V gene end was trimmed by 5 bases and the J gene end by 7 bases; junction bases not matched to a gene: 2. The CDR3 protein is CASSTGENSPLHF. As DNA, the CDR3 is TGTGCCAGCAGCACAGGGGAGAATTCACCCCTCCACTTT.